A selection of T cell receptor beta chains follows, all from one sample in a study of metastatic and nonmetastatic thyroid tumors. TCRdb re-called the PCR reads with MiXCR. The sample shows some 45,000 clones, 9% to 13% of them seen only once. Material: blood. These receptors were taken from a male donor with papillary thyroid cancer or a benign thyroid nodule (not recorded which). Some clones in this sample may be carry-over from other donors' samples. The CDR3 runs from the conserved cysteine through the conserved F or W. The order of the fields is V gene, CDR3 length, clone size, J gene, D gene, CDR3 protein, CDR3 DNA. D genes are given only for firm matches. Size values are once, few and many counts, or a class for expanded clones, and some rows have none.

v_gene: TRBV28; len: 13; abundance: many; j_gene: TRBJ2-3; d_gene: -; CDR3aa: CASSSGQTDTQYF; CDR3nt: TGTGCCAGCAGCTCCGGACAGACAGATACGCAGTATTTT
v_gene: TRBV20-1; len: 16; abundance: many; j_gene: TRBJ1-1; d_gene: TRBD1; CDR3aa: CSAQPPGQGLLTEAFF; CDR3nt: TGCAGTGCGCAGCCCCCGGGACAGGGCCTTCTCACTGAAGCTTTCTTT
v_gene: TRBV7-2; len: 19; abundance: many; j_gene: TRBJ2-2; d_gene: TRBD2; CDR3aa: CASSLAVWREAWNTGELFF; CDR3nt: TGTGCCAGCAGCTTGGCGGTATGGCGGGAGGCTTGGAACACCGGGGAGCTGTTTTTT
v_gene: TRBV28; len: 14; abundance: many; j_gene: TRBJ2-3; d_gene: -; CDR3aa: CASSPLSSTDTQYF; CDR3nt: TGTGCCAGCAGCCCGCTCTCAAGCACAGATACGCAGTATTTT
v_gene: TRBV28; len: 16; abundance: many; j_gene: TRBJ2-1; d_gene: -; CDR3aa: CASSVALGGSYNEQFF; CDR3nt: TGTGCCAGCAGTGTCGCGTTGGGTGGCTCCTACAATGAGCAGTTCTTC
v_gene: TRBV10-3; len: 15; abundance: many; j_gene: TRBJ1-1; d_gene: -; CDR3aa: CAIKGHGAGGTEAFF; CDR3nt: TGTGCCATCAAGGGACACGGGGCGGGTGGGACTGAAGCTTTCTTT
v_gene: TRBV11-2; len: 16; abundance: many; j_gene: TRBJ1-3; d_gene: -; CDR3aa: CASSLGPSLSGNTIYF; CDR3nt: TGTGCCAGCAGCTTAGGCCCCAGCCTCTCTGGAAACACCATATATTTT
v_gene: TRBV6-1; len: 16; abundance: -; j_gene: TRBJ2-7; d_gene: TRBD1; CDR3aa: CSGPLVGRDRAYEQYF; CDR3nt: TGCTCCGGCCCGCTGGTCGGCCGGGACAGGGCCTACGAGCAGTACTTC
v_gene: TRBV11-2; len: 15; abundance: many; j_gene: TRBJ2-3; d_gene: TRBD2; CDR3aa: CASSSSGSGSDTQYF; CDR3nt: TGTGCCAGCAGCTCCAGCGGGAGTGGGTCAGATACGCAGTATTTT
v_gene: TRBV5-6; len: 14; abundance: many; j_gene: TRBJ2-7; d_gene: -; CDR3aa: CASSLGPSVYEQYF; CDR3nt: TGTGCCAGCAGCTTGGGCCCATCGGTCTACGAGCAGTACTTC
v_gene: TRBV7-8; len: 17; abundance: many; j_gene: TRBJ2-5; d_gene: -; CDR3aa: CASSRPGRGVVRETQYF; CDR3nt: TGTGCCAGCAGCCGGCCGGGACGCGGGGTGGTTCGAGAGACCCAGTACTTC
v_gene: TRBV11-3; len: 16; abundance: -; j_gene: TRBJ1-2; d_gene: -; CDR3aa: CASSLGAGGGNYGYTF; CDR3nt: TGTGCCAGCAGCTTAGGTGCCGGAGGGGGGAACTATGGCTACACCTTC
v_gene: TRBV7-2; len: 12; abundance: many; j_gene: TRBJ2-7; d_gene: -; CDR3aa: CASSPWGPEQYF; CDR3nt: TGTGCCAGCAGCCCCTGGGGTCCCGAGCAGTACTTC
v_gene: TRBV11-2; len: 14; abundance: many; j_gene: TRBJ1-2; d_gene: TRBD1; CDR3aa: CASSRQGEYYGYTF; CDR3nt: TGTGCCAGCAGTCGACAGGGGGAGTACTATGGCTACACCTTC
v_gene: TRBV7-2; len: 14; abundance: many; j_gene: TRBJ2-5; d_gene: TRBD1; CDR3aa: CASSITGGAETQYF; CDR3nt: TGTGCCAGCAGCATTACAGGGGGCGCGGAGACCCAGTACTTC
v_gene: TRBV28; len: 14; abundance: medium-sized; j_gene: TRBJ2-7; d_gene: -; CDR3aa: CASSQELWTYEQYF; CDR3nt: TGTGCCAGCAGTCAGGAATTGTGGACCTACGAGCAGTACTTC
v_gene: TRBV20-1; len: 14; abundance: many; j_gene: TRBJ1-1; d_gene: -; CDR3aa: CSARDWAENTEAFF; CDR3nt: TGCAGTGCTAGAGATTGGGCTGAGAACACTGAAGCTTTCTTT
v_gene: TRBV18; len: 14; abundance: -; j_gene: TRBJ2-7; d_gene: -; CDR3aa: CASSPQGVQYEQYF; CDR3nt: TGTGCCAGCTCACCACAGGGGGTCCAGTACGAGCAGTACTTC
v_gene: TRBV2; len: 15; abundance: few; j_gene: TRBJ1-4; d_gene: TRBD1; CDR3aa: CASRARQGPLEKLFF; CDR3nt: TGTGCCAGCAGGGCCCGACAGGGGCCGCTCGAAAAACTGTTTTTT
v_gene: TRBV6-4; len: 16; abundance: many; j_gene: TRBJ2-1; d_gene: -; CDR3aa: CASSPRGVGSYNEQFF; CDR3nt: TGTGCCAGCAGCCCTCGAGGGGTCGGCTCCTACAATGAGCAGTTCTTC
v_gene: TRBV6-2/TRBV6-3; len: 14; abundance: medium-sized; j_gene: TRBJ2-7; d_gene: -; CDR3aa: CASSSGRDLYEQYF; CDR3nt: TGTGCCAGCAGTTCCGGACGGGATCTCTACGAGCAGTACTTC
v_gene: TRBV10-2; len: 14; abundance: many; j_gene: TRBJ2-1; d_gene: -; CDR3aa: CASRARGPYNEQFF; CDR3nt: TGCGCCAGCAGGGCCCGGGGGCCCTACAATGAGCAGTTCTTC
v_gene: TRBV19; len: 14; abundance: few; j_gene: TRBJ1-1; d_gene: -; CDR3aa: CASSHIRGNTEAFF; CDR3nt: TGTGCCAGTAGTCATATCAGGGGGAACACTGAAGCTTTCTTT
v_gene: TRBV30; len: 13; abundance: -; j_gene: TRBJ2-3; d_gene: -; CDR3aa: CAGTPLRTDTQYF; CDR3nt: TGTGCCGGGACCCCCCTAAGGACAGATACGCAGTATTTT
v_gene: TRBV27; len: 12; abundance: -; j_gene: TRBJ1-6; d_gene: -; CDR3aa: CAIREGNSPPHF; CDR3nt: TGTGCCATCAGGGAGGGGAATTCACCCCCCCACTTT
v_gene: TRBV24-1; len: 14; abundance: many; j_gene: TRBJ2-1; d_gene: TRBD2; CDR3aa: CATSGIAGVNEQFF; CDR3nt: TGTGCCACCAGTGGTATAGCGGGAGTTAATGAGCAGTTCTTC
v_gene: TRBV30; len: 13; abundance: many; j_gene: TRBJ1-1; d_gene: -; CDR3aa: CAFSRTRNTEAFF; CDR3nt: TGTGCCTTTTCCAGAACGAGGAACACTGAAGCTTTCTTT
v_gene: TRBV20-1; len: 16; abundance: many; j_gene: TRBJ1-6; d_gene: TRBD1; CDR3aa: CSASRGPPSYNSPLHF; CDR3nt: TGCAGTGCTAGCAGGGGGCCCCCCTCCTATAATTCACCCCTCCACTTT
v_gene: TRBV28; len: 18; abundance: many; j_gene: TRBJ2-6; d_gene: TRBD1; CDR3aa: CASFGTGGFSSGANVLTF; CDR3nt: TGTGCCAGCTTCGGGACAGGGGGGTTCAGCTCTGGGGCCAACGTCCTGACTTTC
v_gene: TRBV19; len: 17; abundance: many; j_gene: TRBJ1-5; d_gene: TRBD1; CDR3aa: CASSMGYRGESNQPQHF; CDR3nt: TGTGCCAGTAGTATGGGATACAGGGGAGAGAGCAATCAGCCCCAGCATTTT
v_gene: TRBV9; len: 14; abundance: many; j_gene: TRBJ1-4; d_gene: -; CDR3aa: CASSVARSNEKLFF; CDR3nt: TGTGCCAGCAGCGTAGCCCGGTCTAATGAAAAACTGTTTTTT
v_gene: TRBV18; len: 12; abundance: few; j_gene: TRBJ1-5; d_gene: -; CDR3aa: CASSPSNQPQHF; CDR3nt: TGTGCCAGCTCACCATCAAATCAGCCCCAGCATTTT
v_gene: TRBV6-1; len: 15; abundance: many; j_gene: TRBJ2-5; d_gene: -; CDR3aa: CASSLSTSASETQYF; CDR3nt: TGTGCCAGCAGTCTTTCGACATCCGCTTCGGAGACCCAGTACTTC
v_gene: TRBV7-2; len: 16; abundance: many; j_gene: TRBJ2-5; d_gene: -; CDR3aa: CASSLLQAAGGETQYF; CDR3nt: TGTGCCAGCAGCTTATTACAGGCGGCTGGGGGAGAGACCCAGTACTTC
v_gene: TRBV11-1; len: 16; abundance: many; j_gene: TRBJ2-7; d_gene: -; CDR3aa: CASSPQPDSQRYEQYF; CDR3nt: TGTGCCAGCAGCCCTCAGCCGGACTCCCAGCGCTACGAGCAGTACTTC
v_gene: TRBV11-2; len: 16; abundance: many; j_gene: TRBJ2-5; d_gene: -; CDR3aa: CASSPLSGRYQETQYF; CDR3nt: TGTGCCAGCAGCCCTTTGAGTGGGCGGTACCAAGAGACCCAGTACTTC
v_gene: TRBV9; len: 10; abundance: many; j_gene: TRBJ1-5; d_gene: -; CDR3aa: CARRNQPQHF; CDR3nt: TGTGCCAGAAGAAATCAGCCCCAGCATTTT
v_gene: TRBV10-1; len: 13; abundance: many; j_gene: TRBJ2-7; d_gene: -; CDR3aa: CASSEHRVGEQYF; CDR3nt: TGCGCCAGCAGTGAACACAGGGTGGGCGAGCAGTACTTC
v_gene: TRBV4-1; len: 14; abundance: many; j_gene: TRBJ2-7; d_gene: -; CDR3aa: CASSQEGNSYEQYF; CDR3nt: TGCGCCAGCAGCCAAGAAGGGAACTCCTACGAGCAGTACTTC
v_gene: TRBV7-2; len: 14; abundance: many; j_gene: TRBJ1-1; d_gene: -; CDR3aa: CASSLVWGGTEAFF; CDR3nt: TGTGCCAGCAGCTTAGTTTGGGGGGGCACTGAAGCTTTCTTT
v_gene: TRBV6-1; len: 14; abundance: many; j_gene: TRBJ2-3; d_gene: -; CDR3aa: CASSRDRSTDTQYF; CDR3nt: TGTGCCAGCAGTCGGGACCGCAGCACAGATACGCAGTATTTT
v_gene: TRBV20-1; len: 16; abundance: -; j_gene: TRBJ2-5; d_gene: TRBD2; CDR3aa: CSAQPTSGGSWETQYF; CDR3nt: TGCAGTGCTCAACCGACTAGCGGGGGTAGTTGGGAGACCCAGTACTTC
v_gene: TRBV20-1; len: 15; abundance: -; j_gene: TRBJ2-7; d_gene: TRBD2; CDR3aa: CSASGGGALSYEQYF; CDR3nt: TGCAGTGCTAGTGGCGGGGGGGCTCTTTCCTACGAGCAGTACTTC
v_gene: TRBV27; len: 15; abundance: few; j_gene: TRBJ1-6; d_gene: TRBD1; CDR3aa: CASSLSQGAYSPLHF; CDR3nt: TGTGCCAGCAGTTTATCGCAGGGGGCGTATTCACCCCTCCACTTT
v_gene: TRBV29-1; len: 13; abundance: -; j_gene: TRBJ2-5; d_gene: -; CDR3aa: CSVEIGPGETQYF; CDR3nt: TGCAGCGTTGAAATCGGTCCCGGGGAGACCCAGTACTTC
v_gene: TRBV3-1; len: 17; abundance: -; j_gene: TRBJ2-4; d_gene: -; CDR3aa: CASSHGLIGGAKNIQYF; CDR3nt: TGTGCCAGCAGCCACGGTCTCATTGGGGGGGCCAAAAACATTCAGTACTTC